These T cell receptor beta chains were read from a single sample in a study of PD-L1 blockade in urothelial cancer. Only in-frame clones appear in the TCRdb table, and some are missing; sequencing was by immunoSEQ multiplex PCR. The data contain 25,000 to 35,000 clones, around 87% of them singletons. Sample: PBMCs, taken around atezolizumab (anti-PD-L1) treatment. The receptors were gathered from a man aged 50-60 years with urothelial cancer. Both conserved end residues are part of each CDR3. Fields, in order: J gene, V gene, clone size, D gene, CDR3 protein, CDR3 DNA. The D gene is left open where the match is weak. For some rows the clone size is stated as once, few or many, or as a class when expanded; others skip it.

TRBJ2-2 TRBV6-5 . TRBD1 CASTTRTGDTGELFF TGTGCCAGCACCACCAGGACAGGAGACACCGGGGAGCTGTTTTTT
TRBJ2-1 TRBV18 . . CASSPSAGGIVNEQFF TGTGCCAGCTCACCAAGTGCTGGAGGTATTGTGAATGAGCAGTTCTTC
TRBJ2-7 TRBV6-5 once TRBD2 CASSYWTSGIEQYF TGTGCCAGCAGTTACTGGACTAGCGGGATCGAGCAGTACTTC
TRBJ2-7 TRBV7-9 . TRBD1 CASSFSGGEQYF TGTGCCAGCAGCTTCTCAGGGGGCGAGCAGTACTTC
TRBJ2-3 TRBV7-9 . TRBD1 CASSLGTGKADTQYF TGTGCCAGCAGCCTGGGGACAGGGAAGGCAGATACGCAGTATTTT
TRBJ2-5 TRBV15 once TRBD1 CATSKRGLQETQYF TGTGCCACCAGCAAGAGGGGGCTCCAAGAGACCCAGTACTTC
TRBJ2-7 TRBV6-1 . TRBD1 CASSIQGTWDEQYF TGTGCCAGCAGTATACAGGGGACCTGGGACGAGCAGTACTTC
TRBJ2-2 TRBV6-1 . . CASSAPSGRGNTGELFF TGTGCCAGCAGTGCCCCCTCGGGGCGGGGGAACACCGGGGAGCTGTTTTTT
TRBJ2-1 TRBV19 . . CASSIREYNEQFF TGTGCCAGTAGTATCCGGGAGTACAATGAGCAGTTCTTC
TRBJ1-2 TRBV5-6 . . CASSLFTANYGYTF TGTGCCAGCAGCTTATTCACAGCTAACTATGGCTACACCTTC
TRBJ1-2 TRBV27 . TRBD1 CASSLFGTAVLGNYGYTF TGTGCCAGCAGTTTATTTGGGACAGCGGTTTTGGGTAACTATGGCTACACCTTC
TRBJ1-1 TRBV19 . . CASSPRDTSNTEAFF TGTGCCAGTAGTCCTCGTGACACCTCGAACACTGAAGCTTTCTTT
TRBJ2-7 TRBV30 . TRBD1 CAWSWTGGGTYEQYF TGTGCCTGGAGTTGGACAGGGGGGGGGACCTACGAGCAGTACTTC
TRBJ2-3 TRBV5-1 . . CASSSKEATFSTDTQYF TGCGCCAGCAGCTCGAAGGAGGCTACCTTTAGCACAGATACGCAGTATTTT
TRBJ2-3 TRBV28 . . CASSAPGGGTDTQYF TGTGCCAGCAGTGCTCCGGGCGGGGGCACAGATACGCAGTATTTT
TRBJ1-1 TRBV30 once . CAWTAPEASRTEAFF TGTGCCTGGACCGCTCCGGAGGCTTCCCGGACTGAAGCTTTCTTT
TRBJ1-1 TRBV6-1 . . CASPSPSLEAFF TGTGCCAGTCCTTCCCCTTCCCTTGAAGCTTTCTTT
TRBJ1-5 TRBV6-1 once TRBD1 CASSAGQGIGNQPQHF TGTGCCAGCAGTGCAGGACAGGGGATTGGCAATCAGCCCCAGCATTTT
TRBJ2-2 TRBV11-3 . TRBD2 CASSWGGANTGELFF TGTGCCAGCAGCTGGGGGGGGGCGAACACCGGGGAGCTGTTTTTT
TRBJ2-3 TRBV7-9 . . CASSLGQRAITDTQYF TGTGCCAGCAGCTTAGGTCAGCGGGCGATCACAGATACGCAGTATTTT
TRBJ2-7 TRBV27 once TRBD1 CASSEGQGRNEQYF TGTGCCAGCAGTGAGGGACAGGGGAGAAACGAGCAGTACTTC
TRBJ1-5 TRBV6-1 . . CASSLSGSGDQPQHF TGTGCCAGCAGTCTCTCAGGGTCGGGAGATCAGCCCCAGCATTTT
TRBJ2-7 TRBV5-1 . . CASMRTASSYEQYF TGCGCCAGCATGAGGACAGCGAGCTCCTACGAGCAGTACTTC
TRBJ1-1 TRBV19 . . CASSSRSTEAFF TGTGCCAGTAGTTCCAGGTCCACTGAAGCTTTCTTT
TRBJ2-5 TRBV15 . . CATSRDRGNQETQYF TGTGCCACCAGCAGAGATCGGGGTAACCAAGAGACCCAGTACTTC
TRBJ2-4 TRBV13 . TRBD1 CASSRQGNLAKNIQYF TGTGCCAGCAGCCGACAGGGTAATCTAGCCAAAAACATTCAGTACTTC
TRBJ2-1 TRBV11-2 . TRBD2 CASSLGRGGGGNEQFF TGTGCCAGCAGCTTAGGCCGGGGCGGGGGGGGTAATGAGCAGTTCTTC
TRBJ2-1 TRBV10-2 once TRBD2 CASIRLSSGGESGNEQFF TGCGCCAGCATTAGGTTGTCTAGCGGGGGGGAGTCGGGTAATGAGCAGTTCTTC
TRBJ1-1 TRBV19 . . CASTRALNTEAFF TGTGCCAGTACCCGCGCGTTGAACACTGAAGCTTTCTTT